Listed here is a single T cell receptor (beta chain). The CDR3 is 17 residues long. Germline CDR1 is SGHAT and CDR2 is FQNNGV. The V and J ends lost 3 bases and 5 bases, in that order; junction bases with no gene match: 14. These data are taken from a study of blood T cell repertoires in COVID-19. Study overall: The study drew acute and convalescent COVID-19 samples from the United States, Italy and Spain. PBMCs, B-cell-depleted T cells, or T cells were the source of the cDNA or gDNA that made up the material.

In the authors' methods: Amplification from reference gene primers served as the basis for estimated nucleated cell counts. The assay was immunoSEQ multiplex PCR, and TCRdb's table has in-frame clones only and misses some. The V and J calls and the clone size are those of that table, but D and trimming were determined from the DNA. The sample gives under 150,000 clones, approximately 85% of which show up once; around 5.5% is in the top ten. Sequenced: peripheral blood. J is TRBJ2-7 and V is TRBV11-2; TRBD1 matches 9 bases. The origin of this receptor is a woman aged 55-70 years with COVID-19, enrolled during active disease. CDR3 bases: TGTGCCAGCAGCTTGTCCCCCCTGGGGACAGGGTACCACGAGCAGTACTTC. Translated, it gives CASSLSPLGTGYHEQYF.